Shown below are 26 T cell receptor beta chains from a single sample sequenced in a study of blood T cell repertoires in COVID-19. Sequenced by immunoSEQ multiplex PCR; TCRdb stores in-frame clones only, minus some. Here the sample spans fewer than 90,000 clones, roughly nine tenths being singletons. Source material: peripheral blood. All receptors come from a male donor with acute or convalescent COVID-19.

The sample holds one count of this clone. The chain's CDR3 is CASSFLTVQSSYNEQFF. CDR3 nucleotides: TGTGCCAGCAGCTTTCTGACAGTACAAAGCTCCTACAATGAGCAGTTCTTC. The V call is TRBV5-6, the J call TRBJ2-1; D perhaps matches TRBD1 (5 bases). V was cut by 2 bases and J by 0 bases, with 15 bases left in between. The CDR3 covers 17 residues. CDR1 and CDR2 (germline): SGHDT, YYEEEE. Full variable domain (missing parts from reference TRBV5-6 and TRBJ2-1): DAGVTQSPTHLIKTRGQQVTLRCSPKSGHDTVSWYQQALGQGPQFIFQYYEEEERQRGNFPDRFSGHQFPNYSSELNVNALLLGDSALYLCASSFLTVQSSYNEQFFGPGTRLTVL.

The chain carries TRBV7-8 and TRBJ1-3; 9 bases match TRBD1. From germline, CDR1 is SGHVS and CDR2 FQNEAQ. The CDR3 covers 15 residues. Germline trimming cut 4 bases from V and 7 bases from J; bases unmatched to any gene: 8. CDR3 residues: CASSSRDRERNTIYF. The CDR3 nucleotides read TGTGCCAGCAGCTCCCGGGACAGGGAGAGGAACACCATATATTTT.

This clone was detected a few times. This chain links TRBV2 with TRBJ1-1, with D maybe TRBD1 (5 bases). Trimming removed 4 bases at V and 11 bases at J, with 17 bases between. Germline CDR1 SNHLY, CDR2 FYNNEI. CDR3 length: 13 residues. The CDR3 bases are TGTGCCAGCAGTGTAGGGCCCAGGGTCGAGGCTTTCTTT. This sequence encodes CASSVGPRVEAFF.

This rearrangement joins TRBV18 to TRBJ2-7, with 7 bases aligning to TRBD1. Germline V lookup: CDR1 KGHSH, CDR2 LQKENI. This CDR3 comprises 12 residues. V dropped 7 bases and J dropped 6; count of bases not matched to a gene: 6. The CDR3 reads CASCTGESEQYF. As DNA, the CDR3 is TGTGCCAGCTGCACAGGGGAGAGCGAGCAGTACTTC.

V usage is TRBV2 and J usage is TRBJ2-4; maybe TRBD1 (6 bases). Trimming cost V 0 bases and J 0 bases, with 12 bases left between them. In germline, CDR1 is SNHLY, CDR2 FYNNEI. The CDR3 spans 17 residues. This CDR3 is CASSEAQDSPAKNIQYF. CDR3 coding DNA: TGTGCCAGCAGTGAAGCGCAGGACAGTCCAGCCAAAAACATTCAGTACTTC.

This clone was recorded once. CDR3 residues: CASSRDREGNTEAFF. The CDR3 DNA sequence: TGTGCCAGCAGCAGGGACAGGGAAGGGAACACTGAAGCTTTCTTT. This chain links TRBV6-5 with TRBJ1-1, with 9 bases matching TRBD1. Germline lookup yields CDR1 MNHEY and CDR2 SVGAGI. Trimming cost V 6 bases and J 1 base; bases outside gene matches: 6. This CDR3 is built from 15 residues.

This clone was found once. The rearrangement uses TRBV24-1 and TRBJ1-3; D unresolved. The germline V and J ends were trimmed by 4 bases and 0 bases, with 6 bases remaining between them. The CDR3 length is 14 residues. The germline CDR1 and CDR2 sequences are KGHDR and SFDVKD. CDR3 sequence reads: CATSEGGSGNTIYF. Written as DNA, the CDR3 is TGTGCCACCAGTGAGGGAGGCTCTGGAAACACCATATATTTT.

The CDR3 DNA sequence: TGTGCCACCAGCAATCTAGCGGGGGGCCGACAGTTCTTC. It is translated as CATSNLAGGRQFF. The chain uses TRBV15 and TRBJ2-1; 11 bases match TRBD2. The junction had 6 bases not matched to a gene; V was cut back by 4 bases and J by 13 bases. CDR3 size: 13 residues. Germline CDR1 LNHNV, CDR2 YYDKDF (reference sequence).

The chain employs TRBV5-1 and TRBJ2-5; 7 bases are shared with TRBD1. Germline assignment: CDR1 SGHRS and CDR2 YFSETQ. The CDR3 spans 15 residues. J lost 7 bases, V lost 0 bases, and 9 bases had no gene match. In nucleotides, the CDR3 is TGCGCCAGCAGCTTGGGAGTTCAGGGGGTAGGGACCCAGTACTTC. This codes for CASSLGVQGVGTQYF.

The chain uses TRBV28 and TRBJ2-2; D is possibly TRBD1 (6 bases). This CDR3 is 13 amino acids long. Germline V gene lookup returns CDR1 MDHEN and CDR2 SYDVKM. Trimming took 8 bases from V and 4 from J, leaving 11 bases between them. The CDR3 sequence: CASDTGFTGELFF. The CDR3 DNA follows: TGTGCCAGCGACACAGGGTTCACCGGGGAGCTGTTTTTT.

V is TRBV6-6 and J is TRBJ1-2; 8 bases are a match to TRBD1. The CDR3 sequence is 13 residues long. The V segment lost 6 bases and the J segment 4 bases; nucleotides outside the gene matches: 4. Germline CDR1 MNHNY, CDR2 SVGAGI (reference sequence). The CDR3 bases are TGTGCCAGCAGCCGACAGGGGAGCTATGGCTACACCTTC. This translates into CASSRQGSYGYTF.

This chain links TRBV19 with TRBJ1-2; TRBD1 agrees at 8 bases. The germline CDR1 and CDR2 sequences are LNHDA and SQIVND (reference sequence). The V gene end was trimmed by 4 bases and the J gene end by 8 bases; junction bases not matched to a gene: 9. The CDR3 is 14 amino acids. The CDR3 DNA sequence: TGTGCCAGTAGTAGGGACAGGTGGCCGGGCGGCTACACCTTC. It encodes CASSRDRWPGGYTF.

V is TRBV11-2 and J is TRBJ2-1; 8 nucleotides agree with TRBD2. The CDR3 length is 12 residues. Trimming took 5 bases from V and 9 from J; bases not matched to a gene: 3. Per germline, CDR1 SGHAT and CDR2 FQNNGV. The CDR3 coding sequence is TGTGCCAGCAGCCACGGGGGGGCTGAGCAGTTCTTC. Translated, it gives CASSHGGAEQFF.

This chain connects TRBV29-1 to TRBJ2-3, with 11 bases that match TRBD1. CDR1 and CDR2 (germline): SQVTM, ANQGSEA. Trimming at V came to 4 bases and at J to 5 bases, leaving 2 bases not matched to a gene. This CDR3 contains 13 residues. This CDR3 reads CSVAGTGGDTQYF. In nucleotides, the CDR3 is TGCAGCGTTGCCGGGACAGGGGGAGATACGCAGTATTTT.

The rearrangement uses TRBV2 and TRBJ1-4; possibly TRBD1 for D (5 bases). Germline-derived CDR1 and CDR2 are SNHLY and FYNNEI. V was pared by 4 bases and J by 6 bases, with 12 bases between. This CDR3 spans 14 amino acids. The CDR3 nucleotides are TGTGCCAGCAGTGGCGGGACGAGGGATGAAAAACTGTTTTTT. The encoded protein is CASSGGTRDEKLFF.

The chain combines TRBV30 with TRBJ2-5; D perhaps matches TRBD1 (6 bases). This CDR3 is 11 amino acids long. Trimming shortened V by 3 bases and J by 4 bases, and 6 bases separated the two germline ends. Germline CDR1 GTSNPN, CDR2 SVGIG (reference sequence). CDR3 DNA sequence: TGTGCCTGGAGACAGGGAGAGACCCAGTACTTC. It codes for CAWRQGETQYF. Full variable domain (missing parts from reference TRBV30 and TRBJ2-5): SQTIHQWPATLVQPVGSPLSLECTVEGTSNPNLYWYRQAAGRGLQLLFYSVGIGQISSEVPQNLSASRPQDRQFILSSKKLLLSDSGFYLCAWRQGETQYFGPGTRLLVL.

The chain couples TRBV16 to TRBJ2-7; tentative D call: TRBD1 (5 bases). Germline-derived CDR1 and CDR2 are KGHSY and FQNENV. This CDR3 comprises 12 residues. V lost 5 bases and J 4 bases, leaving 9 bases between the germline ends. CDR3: CASSSAGYEQYF. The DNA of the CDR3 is TGTGCCAGCAGCTCCGCAGGGTACGAGCAGTACTTC.

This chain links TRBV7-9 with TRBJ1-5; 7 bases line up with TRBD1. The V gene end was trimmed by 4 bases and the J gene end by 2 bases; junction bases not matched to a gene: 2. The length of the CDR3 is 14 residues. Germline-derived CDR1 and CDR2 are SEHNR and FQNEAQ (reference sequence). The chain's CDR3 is CASSSTGGNQPQHF. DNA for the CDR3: TGTGCCAGCAGCTCCACAGGGGGCAATCAGCCCCAGCATTTT.

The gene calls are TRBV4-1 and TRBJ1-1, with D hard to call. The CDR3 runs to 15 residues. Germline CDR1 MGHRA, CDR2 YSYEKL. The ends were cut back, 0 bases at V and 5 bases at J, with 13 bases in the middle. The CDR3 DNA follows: TGCGCCAGCAGCCAAGAACCTGGGAGGAGAACTGAAGCTTTCTTT. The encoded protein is CASSQEPGRRTEAFF.

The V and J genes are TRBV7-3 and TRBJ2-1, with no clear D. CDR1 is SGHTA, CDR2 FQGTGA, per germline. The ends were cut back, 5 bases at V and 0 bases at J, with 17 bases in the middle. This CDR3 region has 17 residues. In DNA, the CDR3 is TGTGCCAGCAGCCCGCAGCTTCGGGTCGGCTCCTACAATGAGCAGTTCTTC. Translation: CASSPQLRVGSYNEQFF. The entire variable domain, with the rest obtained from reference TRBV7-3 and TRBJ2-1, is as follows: GAGVSQTPSNKVTEKGKYVELRCDPISGHTALYWYRQSLGQGPEFLIYFQGTGAADDSGLPNDRFFAVRPEGSVSTLKIQRTERGDSAVYLCASSPQLRVGSYNEQFFGPGTRLTVL.

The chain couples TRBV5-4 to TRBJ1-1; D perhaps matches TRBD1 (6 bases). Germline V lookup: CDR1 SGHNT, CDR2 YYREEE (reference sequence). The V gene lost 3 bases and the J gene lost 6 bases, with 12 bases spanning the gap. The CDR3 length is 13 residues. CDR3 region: CASSSGQLAEAFF. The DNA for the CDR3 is TGTGCCAGCAGCTCGGGACAACTGGCTGAAGCTTTCTTT.

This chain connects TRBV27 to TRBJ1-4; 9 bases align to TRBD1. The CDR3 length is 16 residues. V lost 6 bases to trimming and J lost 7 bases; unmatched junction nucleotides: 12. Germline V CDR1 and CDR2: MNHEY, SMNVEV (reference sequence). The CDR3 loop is CASRLKPGQGFEKLFF. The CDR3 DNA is TGTGCCAGCAGACTCAAACCGGGACAGGGTTTTGAAAAACTGTTTTTT.

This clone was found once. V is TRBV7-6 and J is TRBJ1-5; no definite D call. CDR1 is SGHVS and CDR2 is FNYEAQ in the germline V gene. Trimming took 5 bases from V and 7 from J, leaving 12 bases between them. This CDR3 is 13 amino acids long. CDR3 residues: CASSTQRGQPQHF. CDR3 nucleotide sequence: TGTGCCAGCAGCACCCAGCGGGGACAGCCCCAGCATTTT. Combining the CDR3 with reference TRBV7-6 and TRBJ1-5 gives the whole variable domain GAGVSQSPRYKVTKRGQDVALRCDPISGHVSLYWYRQALGQGPEFLTYFNYEAQQDKSGLPNDRFSAERPEGSISTLTIQRTEQRDSAMYRCASSTQRGQPQHFGDGTRLSIL.

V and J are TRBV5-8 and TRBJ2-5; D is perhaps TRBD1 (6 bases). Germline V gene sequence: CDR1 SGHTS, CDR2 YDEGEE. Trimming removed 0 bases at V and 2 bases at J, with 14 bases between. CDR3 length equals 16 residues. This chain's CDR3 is CASSLGRWGTQETQYF. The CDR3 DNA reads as TGTGCCAGCAGCTTGGGGCGTTGGGGGACACAAGAGACCCAGTACTTC.

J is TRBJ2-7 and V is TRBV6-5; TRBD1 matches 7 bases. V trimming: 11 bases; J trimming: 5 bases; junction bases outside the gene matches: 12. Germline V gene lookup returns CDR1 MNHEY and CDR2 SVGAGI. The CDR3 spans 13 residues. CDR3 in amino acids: CAVRDSSFHEQYF. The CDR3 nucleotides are TGTGCCGTAAGGGACAGTAGTTTCCACGAGCAGTACTTC.

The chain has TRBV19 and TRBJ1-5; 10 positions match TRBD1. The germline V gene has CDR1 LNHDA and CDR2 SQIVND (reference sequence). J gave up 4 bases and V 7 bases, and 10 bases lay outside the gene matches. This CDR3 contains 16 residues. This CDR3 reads CASNPRGTGVNQPQHF. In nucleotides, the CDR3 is TGTGCCAGTAACCCTAGGGGGACAGGGGTAAATCAGCCCCAGCATTTT. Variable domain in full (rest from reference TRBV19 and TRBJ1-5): DGGITQSPKYLFRKEGQNVTLSCEQNLNHDAMYWYRQDPGQGLRLIYYSQIVNDFQKGDIAEGYSVSREKKESFPLTVTSAQKNPTAFYLCASNPRGTGVNQPQHFGDGTRLSIL.